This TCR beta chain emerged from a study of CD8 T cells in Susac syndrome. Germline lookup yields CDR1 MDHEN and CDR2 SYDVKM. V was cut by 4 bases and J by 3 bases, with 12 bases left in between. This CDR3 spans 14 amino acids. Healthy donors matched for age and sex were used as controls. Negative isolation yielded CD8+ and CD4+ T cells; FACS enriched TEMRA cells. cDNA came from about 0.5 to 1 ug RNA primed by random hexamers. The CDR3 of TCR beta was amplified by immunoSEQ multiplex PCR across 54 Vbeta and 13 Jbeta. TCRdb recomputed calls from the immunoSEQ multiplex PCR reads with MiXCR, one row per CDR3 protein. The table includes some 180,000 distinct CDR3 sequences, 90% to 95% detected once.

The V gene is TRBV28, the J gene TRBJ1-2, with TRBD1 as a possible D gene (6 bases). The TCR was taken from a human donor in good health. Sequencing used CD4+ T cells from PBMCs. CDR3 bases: TGTGCCAGCAGTTCCGGGGACACCTACTATGGCTACACCTTC. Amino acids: CASSSGDTYYGYTF.